The 27 T cell receptor beta chains reported below all come from one sample, sequenced in a study of T-cell memory formation after mild COVID-19. TCRdb re-called the 5' RACE reads through MiXCR, storing one row per CDR3 protein. The profile shows 95,000 to 120,000 distinct CDR3 sequences, about a fifth of them singletons. The sample taken for sequencing was PBMCs or a T cell subset sorted from them (not recorded which). These receptors originate from a man between 18 and 29 years old who had mild COVID-19 (a few samples of this study predate the infection). Cell type and time point are not known.

The V call is TRBV29-1, the J call TRBJ2-6; D is unclear. V lost 6 bases, J lost 1 base, and 4 bases lay in between. CDR3 length equals 12 residues. Germline CDR1 and CDR2: SQVTM and ANQGSEA. DNA for the CDR3: TGCAGCGTAGAATCTGGGGCCAACGTCCTGACTTTC. Amino acids: CSVESGANVLTF.

This clonotype was observed a handful of times. This sequence joins TRBV20-1 and TRBJ1-1; unclear D gene. Germline assignment: CDR1 DFQATT and CDR2 SNEGSKA (reference sequence). V shed 6 bases and J shed 6 bases, with 11 bases lying between them. CDR3 length: 11 amino acids. This CDR3 is CSATISAEAFF. The CDR3, as DNA: TGCAGTGCCACTATTAGTGCTGAAGCTTTCTTT.

The chain joins TRBV12-3 or TRBV12-4 to TRBJ2-2, with 8 nucleotides matching TRBD2. V shed 2 bases and J 5 bases; nucleotides not matched to a gene: 4. The length of the CDR3 is 15 residues. The CDR3 protein is CASSLSGGLTGELFF. CDR3 nucleotide sequence: TGTGCCAGCAGTTTATCGGGGGGGCTGACCGGGGAGCTGTTTTTT.

In this sample, this clonotype turned up a few times. The chain joins TRBV11-2 to TRBJ2-7; D gene uncertain. Trimming stripped 1 base from V and 3 bases from J, with 7 bases between. The CDR3 sequence is 13 residues long. Germline CDR1 SGHAT, CDR2 FQNNGV. CDR3 in amino acids: CASSLAVDYEQYF. CDR3 DNA: TGTGCCAGCAGCTTAGCGGTAGACTACGAGCAGTACTTC.

This clonotype has just a few counts. This chain connects TRBV5-5 to TRBJ1-1; D is unclear. Germline V lookup: CDR1 SGHKS, CDR2 YYEKEE (reference sequence). The length of the CDR3 is 12 residues. V was trimmed by 0 bases and J by 7 bases, leaving 7 bases between them. DNA for the CDR3: TGTGCCAGCAGCTTGGAGGTCCATGAAGCTTTCTTT. Translating it yields CASSLEVHEAFF.

The chain has TRBV7-9 and TRBJ2-5; 12 bases fit TRBD2. Germline V gene sequence: CDR1 SEHNR, CDR2 FQNEAQ (reference sequence). With V trimmed by 0 bases and J by 5 bases, 13 bases remained unmatched. This CDR3 comprises 19 residues. The CDR3 is CASSLATGLAGPQGETQYF. CDR3 in DNA: TGTGCCAGCAGCTTAGCCACGGGACTAGCGGGCCCGCAAGGGGAGACCCAGTACTTC.

The genes are TRBV6-1 and TRBJ2-2; 9 nucleotides agree with TRBD1. Germline V gives CDR1 MNHNS, CDR2 SASEGT. The V and J ends lost 4 bases and 4 bases, in that order; junction bases with no gene match: 1. The length of the CDR3 is 14 residues. CDR3 bases: TGTGCCAGCAGTGGACAGGGGGGCACCGGGGAGCTGTTTTTT. It specifies CASSGQGGTGELFF.

V is TRBV11-2 and J is TRBJ2-3; the match to TRBD2 covers 9 bases. This CDR3 has 15 amino acids. J was trimmed by 5 bases and V by 1 base; bases with no gene match: 4. Germline values: CDR1 SGHAT, CDR2 FQNNGV. CDR3 region: CASSLVAGALDTQYF. CDR3 bases: TGTGCCAGCAGCTTAGTAGCGGGGGCCTTAGATACGCAGTATTTT.

This clonotype was observed a few times. V usage is TRBV12-3 or TRBV12-4 and J usage is TRBJ2-4; possible D gene TRBD1, 5 bases. This CDR3 is built from 14 residues. Trimming took 4 bases from V and 0 from J, leaving 7 bases between them. The CDR3 coding sequence is TGTGCCAGCAGTTCCGACAGAGCCAAAAACATTCAGTACTTC. Amino acid sequence: CASSSDRAKNIQYF.

The sample holds many counts of this clonotype. V usage is TRBV27 and J usage is TRBJ1-5, with D possibly being TRBD1 (5 bases). The V gene's germline CDR1 is MNHEY and CDR2 SMNVEV (reference sequence). This CDR3 comprises 13 residues. Trimming took off 2 bases at V and 4 bases at J, with 6 bases between the two ends. In DNA, the CDR3 is TGTGCCAGCAGTTTAAGGGGAAATCAGCCCCAGCATTTT. This translates into CASSLRGNQPQHF.

V gene TRBV5-1 combines with J gene TRBJ2-3; a possible D gene is TRBD1 (7 bases). V was cut by 1 base and J by 0 bases, with 21 bases left in between. Germline assignment: CDR1 SGHRS and CDR2 YFSETQ. This CDR3 spans 19 amino acids. CDR3 DNA sequence: TGCGCCAGCAGCTTGTTCTCCGCAGGGGGGATCACTAGCACAGATACGCAGTATTTT. Amino acids: CASSLFSAGGITSTDTQYF.

This clonotype has more than one count but fewer than ten. This chain connects TRBV10-3 to TRBJ1-5, with D possibly being TRBD1 (6 bases). This CDR3 region has 17 residues. Germline V gene lookup returns CDR1 ENHRY and CDR2 SYGVKD. Between the trimmed V and J ends, which lost 10 bases and 4 bases, there was a span of 26 bases. The CDR3 sequence is CATKPGIYATGNQPQHF. The CDR3 DNA reads as TGTGCCACTAAACCGGGAATTTACGCCACAGGGAATCAGCCCCAGCATTTT.

The chain combines TRBV11-2 with TRBJ1-1, with D hard to call. V lost 1 base to trimming and J lost 10 bases, with 7 bases between them. Germline V gives CDR1 SGHAT, CDR2 FQNNGV. This CDR3 has 11 amino acids. The chain's CDR3 is CASSLGKRAFF. CDR3 DNA sequence: TGTGCCAGCAGCTTAGGGAAAAGAGCTTTCTTT. The variable domain in full, with the rest retrieved from reference TRBV11-2 and TRBJ1-1, is EAGVAQSPRYKIIEKRQSVAFWCNPISGHATLYWYQQILGQGPKLLIQFQNNGVVDDSQLPKDRFSAERLKGVDSTLKIQPAKLEDSAVYLCASSLGKRAFFGQGTRLTVV.

This chain uses TRBV6-6 with TRBJ1-1, with D perhaps TRBD1 (6 bases). This CDR3 comprises 11 residues. The V end lost 5 bases, the J end lost 7 bases, and 8 bases lay between the germline ends. Germline values: CDR1 MNHNY, CDR2 SVGAGI (reference sequence). In nucleotides, the CDR3 is TGTGCCAGCAGTACAGGGCTTGAAGCTTTCTTT. Translating gives CASSTGLEAFF.

V and J are TRBV28 and TRBJ2-7, with D possibly being TRBD1 (5 bases). The CDR3 sequence is 15 residues long. The germline CDR1 and CDR2 sequences are MDHEN and SYDVKM. V was pared by 4 bases and J by 0 bases, with 13 bases between. CDR3 DNA: TGTGCCAGCAGTTCGGACACCATGAGCTCCTACGAGCAGTACGTC. Translating it yields CASSSDTMSSYEQYV.

This clonotype was seen a handful of times. The rearrangement links TRBV4-1 to TRBJ2-2, with 9 bases identical to TRBD1. This CDR3 is 15 amino acids long. CDR1 and CDR2 from the germline V gene are MGHRA and YSYEKL. The V gene end was trimmed by 4 bases and the J gene end by 7 bases; junction bases not matched to a gene: 7. The CDR3 reads CASSPQGAAVGELFF. In DNA form, the CDR3 reads TGCGCCAGCAGCCCACAGGGGGCGGCTGTCGGGGAGCTGTTTTTT.

V usage is TRBV29-1 and J usage is TRBJ2-7; no clear D. The CDR3 loop spans 12 amino acids. V lost 7 bases and J lost 6, with 16 bases in between. Germline V lookup: CDR1 SQVTM, CDR2 ANQGSEA. CDR3 nucleotides: TGCAGCGGAAGAGGTTTAATCGGCGAGCAGTACTTC. Its protein is CSGRGLIGEQYF.

This chain joins TRBV19 and TRBJ2-1, with D maybe TRBD2 (6 bases). The CDR3 consists of 15 residues. Germline V gene data show CDR1 as LNHDA and CDR2 as SQIVND (reference sequence). V dropped 7 bases and J dropped 2 bases, with 15 bases sitting between them. The CDR3, as DNA: TGTGCCAGTAAGGGGAGGACGTCTACCTACAATGAGCAGTTCTTC. It translates to CASKGRTSTYNEQFF.

J is TRBJ1-1 and V is TRBV5-1, with no clear D. The CDR3 has 15 residues. Germline-derived CDR1 and CDR2 are SGHRS and YFSETQ. Trimming left V 0 bases short and J 1 base short, with 10 bases between. In DNA, the CDR3 is TGCGCCAGCAGCTTGGTTGGCGGAGGGAACACTGAAGCTTTCTTT. The encoded protein is CASSLVGGGNTEAFF.

In this sample, this clonotype turned up once. The V and J genes are TRBV20-1 and TRBJ1-2, with D uncertain. The CDR3 contains 10 residues. CDR1 is DFQATT, CDR2 SNEGSKA, per germline (reference sequence). CDR3 sequence (DNA): TGCAGGCTGGGGAGTCCTGGCTACACCTTC. This sequence encodes CRLGSPGYTF.

This clonotype was seen only once. This chain connects TRBV28 to TRBJ1-2; no firm D call. Trimming removed 3 bases from V and 2 bases from J, with 13 bases in between. The CDR3 is 15 residues long. Per germline, CDR1 MDHEN and CDR2 SYDVKM. In nucleotides, the CDR3 is TGTGCCAGCAGTTTCACAGTACGACTGAACTATGGCTACACCTTC. It codes for CASSFTVRLNYGYTF.

This clonotype has a handful of counts. The chain joins TRBV4-3 to TRBJ2-1; D is tentatively TRBD1 or TRBD2 (5 bases each). Germline V gene sequence: CDR1 LGHNA, CDR2 YSLEER. The CDR3 is 13 residues long. The V gene lost 4 bases and the J gene lost 4 bases, with 8 bases spanning the gap. CDR3 nucleotide sequence: TGCGCCAGCAGCCGAGGGGCATACAATGAGCAGTTCTTC. Translation gives CASSRGAYNEQFF.

This clonotype has more than one count but fewer than ten. The chain carries TRBV9 and TRBJ2-1; 9 bases agree with TRBD2. The CDR3 has 17 amino acids. After removal of 2 bases from V and 9 bases from J, the junction contained 15 bases not matched to a gene. CDR1 and CDR2 (germline): SGDLS, YYNGEE. CDR3 in DNA: TGTGCCAGCAGCGTTAGGGGCCAGGTAGCGGGGGTTGCTGAGCAGTTCTTC. Encoded protein: CASSVRGQVAGVAEQFF.

The V and J genes are TRBV6-2 or TRBV6-3 and TRBJ2-7, with 7 bases matching TRBD1. Germline CDR1 and CDR2: MNHEY and SVGEGT. V was pared by 5 bases and J by 1 base, with 8 bases of the junction left unmatched. There are 15 residues in the CDR3. CDR3 loop: CASSRTGAASYEQYV. The CDR3 nucleotides are TGTGCCAGCAGTCGAACAGGGGCCGCTTCCTACGAGCAGTACGTC.

The V gene is TRBV4-2, the J gene TRBJ2-5; weak D call: TRBD2 (6 bases). The ends were cut back, 4 bases at V and 1 base at J, with 16 bases in the middle. CDR1 LGHNA and CDR2 YNFKEQ come from the germline V gene. The CDR3 sequence is 16 residues long. CDR3 DNA sequence: TGTGCCAGCAGCCCCCAGGACGGGGGAGGCCAAGAGACCCAGTACTTC. Residues: CASSPQDGGGQETQYF.

Ten or more counts support this clonotype. The chain employs TRBV11-2 and TRBJ2-2; a weak D match, TRBD1 (6 bases). This CDR3 has 12 amino acids. V shed 5 bases and J shed 6 bases, with 7 bases lying between them. Germline-derived CDR1 and CDR2 are SGHAT and FQNNGV. The CDR3 reads CASSPGAGELFF. The DNA of the CDR3 is TGTGCCAGCAGCCCAGGGGCCGGGGAGCTGTTTTTT.

This clonotype has only a few counts. The genes are TRBV7-8 and TRBJ2-4; D might be TRBD1 (5 bases). Trimming removed 1 base at V and 8 bases at J, with 9 bases between. Germline CDR1 and CDR2: SGHVS and FQNEAQ. The CDR3 length is 13 residues. CDR3 DNA: TGTGCCAGCAGCTTAGGGACATTTGACATTCAGTACTTC. Protein product: CASSLGTFDIQYF. The whole variable domain, filled in from reference TRBV7-8 and TRBJ2-4, reads GAGVSQSPRYKVAKRGQDVALRCDPISGHVSLFWYQQALGQGPEFLTYFQNEAQLDKSGLPSDRFFAERPEGSVSTLKIQRTQQEDSAVYLCASSLGTFDIQYFGAGTRLSVL.